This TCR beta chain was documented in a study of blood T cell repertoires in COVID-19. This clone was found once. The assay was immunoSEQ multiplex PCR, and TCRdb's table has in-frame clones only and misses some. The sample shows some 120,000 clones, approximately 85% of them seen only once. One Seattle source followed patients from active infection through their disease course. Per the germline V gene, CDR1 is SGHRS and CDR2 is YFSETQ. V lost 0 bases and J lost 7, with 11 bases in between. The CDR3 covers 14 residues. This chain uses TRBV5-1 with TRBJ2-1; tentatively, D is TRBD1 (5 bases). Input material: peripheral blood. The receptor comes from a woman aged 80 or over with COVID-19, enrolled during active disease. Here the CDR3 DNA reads TGCGCCAGCAGCTTGGCAGGGAATGTAAATGAGCAGTTCTTC. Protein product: CASSLAGNVNEQFF.